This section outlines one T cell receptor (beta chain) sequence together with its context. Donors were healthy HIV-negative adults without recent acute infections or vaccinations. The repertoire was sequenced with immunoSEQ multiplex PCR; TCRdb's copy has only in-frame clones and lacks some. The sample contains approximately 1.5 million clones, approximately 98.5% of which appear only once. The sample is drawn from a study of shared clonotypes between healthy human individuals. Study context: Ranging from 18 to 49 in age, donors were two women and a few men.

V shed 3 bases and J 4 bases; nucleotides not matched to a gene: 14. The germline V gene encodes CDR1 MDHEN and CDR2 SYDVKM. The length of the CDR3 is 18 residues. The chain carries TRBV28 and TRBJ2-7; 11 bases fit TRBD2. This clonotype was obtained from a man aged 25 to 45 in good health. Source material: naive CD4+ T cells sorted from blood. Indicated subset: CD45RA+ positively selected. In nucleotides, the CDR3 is TGTGCCAGCAGTTTCCTAGCGGGAGGTAAACAAGTCTGGTACGAGCAGTACTTC. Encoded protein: CASSFLAGGKQVWYEQYF.